A selection of T cell receptor beta chains follows, all from one sample in a study of OX40 agonist ivuxolimab in advanced cancers. Assay used: immunoSEQ multiplex PCR; TCRdb lists only in-frame clones, some missing. The table records some 75,000 clones, around 82% of them present only once. Sequencing used CD4+ or CD8+ T cells sorted from blood, obtained in a trial of the OX40 agonist ivuxolimab. Receptors originate from an adult with an advanced solid tumor such as melanoma, head and neck, liver or kidney cancer. CDR3s leave out the opening cysteine and the closing phenylalanine or tryptophan. The order of the fields is D gene, V gene, CDR3 protein. A D gene is named only where the DNA matches it firmly.

D: NA
V: TRBV6-6
CDR3: ASSIEGQVSNQPQH

D: TRBD1
V: TRBV6-5
CDR3: ASSWDSTYNSPLH

D: NA
V: TRBV4-2
CDR3: ASTFLAPGGGEKLF

D: NA
V: TRBV18
CDR3: ASSLMNNEQY

D: NA
V: TRBV5-1
CDR3: ASSLAWGVSEKLF

D: TRBD1
V: TRBV6-1
CDR3: ASIPGGSGANVLT

D: NA
V: TRBV28
CDR3: ASSLGQPQH

D: NA
V: TRBV7-2
CDR3: ASRTTSGSGGELF

D: NA
V: TRBV18
CDR3: ASSHKTRGNGLEF

D: TRBD1
V: TRBV29-1
CDR3: SVRPGQGTYEQY

D: NA
V: TRBV7-9
CDR3: ASSLALGTTTNEKLF

D: TRBD1
V: TRBV6-5
CDR3: ASSRQGAGDTEAF

D: TRBD1
V: TRBV6-1
CDR3: ASSEDRGYEQY

D: NA
V: TRBV5-1
CDR3: ASSLTGRSTEAF

D: NA
V: TRBV5-6
CDR3: ASSLDRARSLH

D: NA
V: TRBV10-3
CDR3: AHGSHTGELF

D: TRBD1
V: TRBV2
CDR3: ASKEQGASTDTQY

D: TRBD1
V: TRBV7-2
CDR3: ASSLQPGGTYEQY

D: NA
V: TRBV28
CDR3: ASSRPQASGNEQF

D: TRBD1
V: TRBV7-2
CDR3: ASSSRTGANQY

D: TRBD2
V: TRBV4-1
CDR3: ASSQQAGFGGDRTDTQY

D: NA
V: TRBV7-7
CDR3: ASSLTGSSYNEQF

D: NA
V: TRBV27
CDR3: ASSPRLADTQY

D: NA
V: TRBV18
CDR3: ASSPPAGATISYGYT

D: NA
V: TRBV6-5
CDR3: ASLQSRGTGELF

D: TRBD2
V: TRBV7-2
CDR3: ASRLGLAGGPKTGELF

D: NA
V: TRBV4-3
CDR3: ASSQDRNTEAF

D: TRBD1
V: TRBV9
CDR3: ASSVAGQALGSYNEQF

D: TRBD1
V: TRBV6-5
CDR3: ASSYPPGTGGEQY

D: TRBD1
V: TRBV5-4
CDR3: ASSLDRGNSPLH

D: TRBD1
V: TRBV2
CDR3: ASSDLDRVRYT

D: TRBD1
V: TRBV2
CDR3: ASSLQGNNSPLH

D: TRBD2
V: TRBV19
CDR3: ASSTLSGGDTGELF

D: NA
V: TRBV7-2
CDR3: ASSPLGTLNQPQH

D: NA
V: TRBV11-2
CDR3: ASSQSRALRRAETQY

D: TRBD1
V: TRBV6-5
CDR3: ASSTGTGISGYT